This is a list of T cell receptor beta chains from one sample in a study of OX40 agonist ivuxolimab in advanced cancers. Clones were sequenced by immunoSEQ multiplex PCR, and TCRdb holds only the in-frame ones, with some missing. This table holds roughly 62,000 clones, 65% to 90% found once. The sequencing here drew on CD4+ or CD8+ T cells sorted from blood, taken in a trial of the OX40 agonist ivuxolimab. The origin of the receptors is an adult with an advanced solid tumor such as melanoma, head and neck, liver or kidney cancer. Both conserved end residues are part of each CDR3. The order of the fields is D gene, J gene, clone size, V gene, CDR3 DNA, CDR3 protein. The D gene is left open where the match is weak. Size tells how often a clone was seen (once, few, many) or the class of an expanded clone, and some rows leave it out.

TRBD2	TRBJ2-2	NA	TRBV6-1	TGTGGGGAGGGACCGAACACCGGGGAGCTGTTTTTT	CGEGPNTGELFF
NA	TRBJ1-5	once	TRBV2	TGTGCCAGCAGTTTGGACAGAGACAATCAGCCCCAGCATTTT	CASSLDRDNQPQHF
TRBD1	TRBJ2-2	NA	TRBV5-1	TGCGCCAGCAGCTTTGGGACAGGGAACACCGGGGAGCTGTTTTTT	CASSFGTGNTGELFF
TRBD1	TRBJ2-2	NA	TRBV6-6	TGTGCCAGCACCTCGGCCGGGACAGCGAACACCGGGGAGCTGTTTTTT	CASTSAGTANTGELFF
NA	TRBJ2-3	NA	TRBV28	TGTGCCAGCAGTTTAGCGGCTAGCGCTAGCACAGATACGCAGTATTTT	CASSLAASASTDTQYF
NA	TRBJ2-4	few	TRBV11-2	TGTGCCAGCAGCTTAGGGGGACGGATAAACATTCAGTACTTC	CASSLGGRINIQYF
TRBD1	TRBJ2-7	NA	TRBV7-9	TGTGCCAGCAGCAGCCACAGGGGGCCAACCCCCTACGAGCAGTACTTC	CASSSHRGPTPYEQYF
NA	TRBJ1-4	NA	TRBV7-9	TGTGCCAGCAGCCACATGACAGCGGGGGAAAAACTGTTTTTT	CASSHMTAGEKLFF
NA	TRBJ1-4	NA	TRBV10-3	TGTGCCACTAGACAGGAACAAACTAATGAAAAACTGTTTTTT	CATRQEQTNEKLFF
NA	TRBJ2-5	NA	TRBV28	TGTGCCAGCAGTGACCCACCCGGGACACCGTACCAAGAGACCCAGTACTTC	CASSDPPGTPYQETQYF
NA	TRBJ2-7	NA	TRBV19	TGTGCCAGTAGCAGAGGCGGTCAGAACGAGCAGTACTTC	CASSRGGQNEQYF
NA	TRBJ2-3	once	TRBV9	TGTGCCAGCAGCTCTCCTCCTCGGGGGGATACGCAGTATTTT	CASSSPPRGDTQYF
NA	TRBJ1-2	NA	TRBV4-2	TGTGCCAGCAGACCTGACGGTAACTATGGCTACACCTTC	CASRPDGNYGYTF
NA	TRBJ2-3	NA	TRBV7-9	TGTGCCAGCAGCCCCGGAGGGGGGAGAAGGGCAGATACGCAGTATTTT	CASSPGGGRRADTQYF
NA	TRBJ2-5	NA	TRBV27	TGTGCCAGCGGTTCCCGCCTACAGGGTTGGGAGACCCAGTACTTC	CASGSRLQGWETQYF
NA	TRBJ1-1	NA	TRBV21-1	TGTGCCAGCAGCAAAGGGATCCCGTCCCCAGGGACTGAAGCTTTCTTT	CASSKGIPSPGTEAFF
TRBD1	TRBJ1-6	NA	TRBV29-1	TGCAGCGTTCAAAGGGACAGATTTTCACCCCTCCACTTT	CSVQRDRFSPLHF
TRBD2	TRBJ2-7	NA	TRBV4-1	TGCGCCATCCCCTGCACCGGGACTAGCGGGGGACATGTCTCCGAGCAGTACTTC	CAIPCTGTSGGHVSEQYF
NA	TRBJ1-3	NA	TRBV6-5	TGTGCCAGCAGGGACAGACTGAACTCTGGAAACACCATATATTTT	CASRDRLNSGNTIYF
NA	TRBJ2-5	once	TRBV6-5	TGTGCCAGCAGTTACTCGAAGGCGGGGACGCAAGAGACCCAGTACTTC	CASSYSKAGTQETQYF
NA	TRBJ2-3	NA	TRBV27	TGTGCCAGCAGTTTATCAAACGCAGATACGCAGTATTTT	CASSLSNADTQYF
NA	TRBJ2-3	NA	TRBV10-3	TGTGCTATAAAAGACGCTGGGGTAAGCACAGATACGCAGTATTTT	CAIKDAGVSTDTQYF
NA	TRBJ2-7	NA	TRBV28	TGTGCCAGCAGTTTACAACAGGGATCATCCTACGAGCAGTACTTC	CASSLQQGSSYEQYF
TRBD1	TRBJ2-1	NA	TRBV5-4	TGTGCCAGCAGGCTGGAGGGACAGGGGCCCAATGAGCAGTTCTTC	CASRLEGQGPNEQFF
NA	TRBJ2-5	NA	TRBV7-7	TGTGCTAGCAGCTTATGGGAACAAGAGACCCAGTACTTC	CASSLWEQETQYF
NA	TRBJ1-3	few	TRBV29-1	TGCAGCGTTGCTTCCGGAAACACCATATATTTT	CSVASGNTIYF
TRBD2	TRBJ2-5	NA	TRBV14	TGTGCCAGCAGCCAGAGACTAGCCCTAGAGACCCAGTACTTC	CASSQRLALETQYF
NA	TRBJ2-7	NA	TRBV15	TGTGCCACCAGCAGTGAGGACACGTACGAGCAGTACTTC	CATSSEDTYEQYF
NA	TRBJ2-5	NA	TRBV13	TGTGCCAGCAGCTTACTAGGGACTGAGACCCAGTACTTC	CASSLLGTETQYF
NA	TRBJ2-5	NA	TRBV5-4	TGTGCCAGCAGCTTGGAGACTATTATAGAGACCCAGTACTTC	CASSLETIIETQYF
TRBD1	TRBJ2-1	NA	TRBV20-1	TGCAGTGCCGACAGGGGCAATGAGCAGTTCTTC	CSADRGNEQFF
NA	TRBJ1-2	NA	TRBV6-5	TGTGCCAGCCGACGGGGGGTGGATGGCTACACCTTC	CASRRGVDGYTF
NA	TRBJ2-1	NA	TRBV11-3	TGTGCCAGCAGCTTAGCCCGTCGCAATGAGCAGTTCTTC	CASSLARRNEQFF
TRBD2	TRBJ2-7	NA	TRBV5-4	TGTGCCAGCAGCTCGGGACTAGCGGGCTCCTACGAGCAGTACTTC	CASSSGLAGSYEQYF
TRBD2	TRBJ2-3	NA	TRBV15	TGTGCCACCACCGGGGGGGCTCTAGATACGCAGTATTTT	CATTGGALDTQYF
NA	TRBJ2-6	NA	TRBV19	TGTGCCAGTAGTATTAAAACACCCCTCTCTGGGGCCAACGTCCTGACTTTC	CASSIKTPLSGANVLTF
NA	TRBJ1-4	NA	TRBV18	TGTGCCAGCTCAGGGGGAACTAATGAAAAACTGTTTTTT	CASSGGTNEKLFF
NA	TRBJ2-3	NA	TRBV9	TGTGCCAGCAGCCTGAACGTGCTGGATACGCAGTATTTT	CASSLNVLDTQYF
NA	TRBJ2-4	NA	TRBV28	TGTGCCAGCTCGGTCAAAAACATTCAGTACTTC	CASSVKNIQYF
NA	TRBJ2-3	NA	TRBV4-1	TGCGCCAGCAGCCAAGAAGTCGGCACAGATACGCAGTATTTT	CASSQEVGTDTQYF
NA	TRBJ2-7	once	TRBV19	TGTGCCAGTAGTAGAACAGGGTTCGAGCAGTACTTC	CASSRTGFEQYF
NA	TRBJ1-5	NA	TRBV19	TGTGCCAGTAGAGACGGCCAGGGTCGGCCCCAGCATTTT	CASRDGQGRPQHF
NA	TRBJ1-4	NA	TRBV29-1	TGCAGCGTTGCAGCTGCGGCGGGTGAAAAACTGTTTTTT	CSVAAAAGEKLFF
TRBD2	TRBJ2-1	NA	TRBV20-1	TGCAGTGCTAAGCGGGAGCGGGAGCAGTTCTTC	CSAKREREQFF
TRBD2	TRBJ2-1	NA	TRBV7-3	TGTGCCAGCAGCCCAACCTCTAGCGGGAGGAAAGGTGAGCAGTTCTTC	CASSPTSSGRKGEQFF
NA	TRBJ2-5	NA	TRBV4-2	TGTGCCAGCAGCCAAGCTTGGGCAGAGCAAGAGACCCAGTACTTC	CASSQAWAEQETQYF
TRBD2	TRBJ2-7	NA	TRBV18	TGTGCCAGCCCCCTCGGGACTACCGCCACCTACGAGCAGTACTTC	CASPLGTTATYEQYF
TRBD1	TRBJ2-6	once	TRBV28	TGTGCCAGCAGTTTAACGGACAGGGCTGGGGCCAACGTCCTGACTTTC	CASSLTDRAGANVLTF